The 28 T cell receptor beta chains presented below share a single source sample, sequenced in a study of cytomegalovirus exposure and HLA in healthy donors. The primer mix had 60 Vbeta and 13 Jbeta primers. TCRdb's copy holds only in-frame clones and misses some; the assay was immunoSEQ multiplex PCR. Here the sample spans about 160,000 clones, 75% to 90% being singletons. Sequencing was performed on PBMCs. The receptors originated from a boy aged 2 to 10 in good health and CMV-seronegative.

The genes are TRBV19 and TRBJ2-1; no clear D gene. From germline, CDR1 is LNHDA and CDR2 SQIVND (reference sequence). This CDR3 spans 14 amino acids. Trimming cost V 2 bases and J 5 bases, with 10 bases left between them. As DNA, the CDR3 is TGTGCCAGTAGTATATTGCGTACTAACAATGAGCAGTTCTTC. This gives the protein CASSILRTNNEQFF.

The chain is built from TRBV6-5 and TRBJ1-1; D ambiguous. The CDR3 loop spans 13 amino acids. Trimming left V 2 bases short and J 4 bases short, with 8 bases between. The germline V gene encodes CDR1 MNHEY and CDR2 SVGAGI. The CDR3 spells CASSYGGITEAFF. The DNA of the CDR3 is TGTGCCAGCAGTTACGGAGGTATCACTGAAGCTTTCTTT.

CDR3 sequence reads: CASSVGEGPQGVANYGYTF. In DNA, the CDR3 is TGTGCCAGCAGCGTAGGGGAGGGCCCCCAGGGAGTAGCTAACTATGGCTACACCTTC. V usage is TRBV9 and J usage is TRBJ1-2; maybe TRBD1 (5 bases). Germline V gives CDR1 SGDLS, CDR2 YYNGEE. This CDR3 comprises 19 residues. The V end was cut by 0 bases, the J end by 0 bases, with 21 bases between.

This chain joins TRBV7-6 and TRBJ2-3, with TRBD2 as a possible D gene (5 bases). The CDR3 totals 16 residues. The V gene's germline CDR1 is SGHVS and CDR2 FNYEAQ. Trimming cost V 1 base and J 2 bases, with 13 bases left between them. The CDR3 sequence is CASSLGSGTTTDTQYF. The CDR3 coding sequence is TGTGCCAGCAGCTTAGGGAGCGGTACAACCACAGATACGCAGTATTTT.

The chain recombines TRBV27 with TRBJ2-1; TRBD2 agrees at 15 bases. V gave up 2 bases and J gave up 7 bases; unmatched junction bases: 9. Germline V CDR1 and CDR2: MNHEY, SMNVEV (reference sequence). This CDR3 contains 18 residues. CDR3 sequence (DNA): TGTGCCAGCAGTTTACGGGGGACTAGCGGGAGGCCGGAGAATGAGCAGTTCTTC. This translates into CASSLRGTSGRPENEQFF.

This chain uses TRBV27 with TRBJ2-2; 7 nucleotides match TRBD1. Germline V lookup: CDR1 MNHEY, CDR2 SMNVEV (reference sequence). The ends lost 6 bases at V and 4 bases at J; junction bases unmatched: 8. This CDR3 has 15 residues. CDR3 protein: CASSTDRVGTGELFF. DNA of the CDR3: TGTGCCAGCAGCACAGACAGGGTTGGCACCGGGGAGCTGTTTTTT.

The CDR3 nucleotides are TGTGCCTGGAGTTCTAGGGGGAGGGCCCTCGGGGAGACCCAGTACTTC. Amino acids: CAWSSRGRALGETQYF. The chain combines TRBV30 with TRBJ2-5, with D perhaps matching TRBD2 (7 bases). From germline, CDR1 is GTSNPN and CDR2 SVGIG (reference sequence). V gave up 2 bases and J gave up 5 bases, with 21 bases separating them. The length of the CDR3 is 16 residues. Variable domain in full (rest from reference TRBV30 and TRBJ2-5): SQTIHQWPATLVQPVGSPLSLECTVEGTSNPNLYWYRQAAGRGLQLLFYSVGIGQISSEVPQNLSASRPQDRQFILSSKKLLLSDSGFYLCAWSSRGRALGETQYFGPGTRLLVL.

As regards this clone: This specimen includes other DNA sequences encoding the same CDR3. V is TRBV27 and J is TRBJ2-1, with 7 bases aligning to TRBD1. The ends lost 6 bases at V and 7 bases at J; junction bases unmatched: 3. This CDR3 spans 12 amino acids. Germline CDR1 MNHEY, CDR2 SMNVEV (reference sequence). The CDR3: CASRQGENEQFF. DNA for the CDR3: TGTGCCAGCAGGCAGGGGGAGAATGAGCAGTTCTTC.

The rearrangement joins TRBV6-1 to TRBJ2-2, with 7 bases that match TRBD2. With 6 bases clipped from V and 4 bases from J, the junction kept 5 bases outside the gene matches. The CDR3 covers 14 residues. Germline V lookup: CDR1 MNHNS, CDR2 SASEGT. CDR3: CASSVERGTGELFF. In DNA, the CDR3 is TGTGCCAGCAGCGTTGAGCGGGGCACCGGGGAGCTGTTTTTT.

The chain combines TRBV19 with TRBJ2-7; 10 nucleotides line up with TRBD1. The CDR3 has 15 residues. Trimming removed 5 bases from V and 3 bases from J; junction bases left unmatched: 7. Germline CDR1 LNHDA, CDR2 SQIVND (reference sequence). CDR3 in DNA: TGTGCCAGTAGTGGCTCCGGGACAGGGGACTACGAGCAGTACTTC. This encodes CASSGSGTGDYEQYF.

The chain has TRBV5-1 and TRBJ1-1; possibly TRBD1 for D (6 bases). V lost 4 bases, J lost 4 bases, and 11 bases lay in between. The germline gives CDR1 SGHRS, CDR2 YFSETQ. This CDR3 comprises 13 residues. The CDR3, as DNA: TGCGCCAGCAGCCTGCTCAGGGGCACTGAAGCTTTCTTT. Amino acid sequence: CASSLLRGTEAFF.

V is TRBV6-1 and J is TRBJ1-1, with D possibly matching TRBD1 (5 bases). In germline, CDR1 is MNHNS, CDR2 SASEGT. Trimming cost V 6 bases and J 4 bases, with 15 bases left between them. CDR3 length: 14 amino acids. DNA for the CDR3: TGTGCCAGCAGATTCACAGGAAGGTCCACTGAAGCTTTCTTT. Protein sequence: CASRFTGRSTEAFF.

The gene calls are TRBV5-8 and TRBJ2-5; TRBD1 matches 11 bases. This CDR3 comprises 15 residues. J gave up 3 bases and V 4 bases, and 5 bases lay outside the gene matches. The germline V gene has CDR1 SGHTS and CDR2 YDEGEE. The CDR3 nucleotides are TGTGCCAGCAGCCCTGGGACAGGGGGAGAAGAGACCCAGTACTTC. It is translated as CASSPGTGGEETQYF.

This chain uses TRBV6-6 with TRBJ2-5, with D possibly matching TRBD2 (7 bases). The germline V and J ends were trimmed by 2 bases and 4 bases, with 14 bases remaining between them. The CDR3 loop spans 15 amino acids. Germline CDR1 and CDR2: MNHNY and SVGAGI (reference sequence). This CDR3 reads CASSYTAGALETQYF. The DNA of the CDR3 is TGTGCCAGCAGTTACACGGCGGGGGCTCTAGAGACCCAGTACTTC.

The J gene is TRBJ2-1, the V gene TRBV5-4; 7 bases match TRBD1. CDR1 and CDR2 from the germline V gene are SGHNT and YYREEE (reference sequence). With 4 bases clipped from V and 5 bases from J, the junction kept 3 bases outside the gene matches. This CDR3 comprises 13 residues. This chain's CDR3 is CASSADRNNEQFF. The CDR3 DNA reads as TGTGCCAGCAGCGCGGACAGGAACAATGAGCAGTTCTTC.

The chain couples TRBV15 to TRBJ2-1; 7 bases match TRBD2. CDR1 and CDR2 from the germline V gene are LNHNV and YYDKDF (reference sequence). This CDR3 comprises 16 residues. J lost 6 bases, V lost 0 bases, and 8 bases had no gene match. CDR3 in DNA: TGTGCCACCAGCAGAGATTCGGAGCGGGGAATCAATGAGCAGTTCTTC. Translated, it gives CATSRDSERGINEQFF.

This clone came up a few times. The CDR3 DNA is TGCGCCAGCAGCCAAGTGCGGGCAATTATGAACACTGAAGCTTTCTTT. It translates to CASSQVRAIMNTEAFF. The chain is built from TRBV4-1 and TRBJ1-1; unclear D gene. CDR3 length: 16 residues. Trimming pared 1 base from V and 0 bases from J, leaving 12 bases between. CDR1 is MGHRA, CDR2 YSYEKL, per germline.

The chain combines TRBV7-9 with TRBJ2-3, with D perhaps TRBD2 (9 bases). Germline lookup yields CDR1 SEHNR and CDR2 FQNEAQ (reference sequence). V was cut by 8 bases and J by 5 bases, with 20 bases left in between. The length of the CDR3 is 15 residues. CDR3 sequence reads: CASPGASGTGDTQYF. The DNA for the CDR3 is TGTGCCAGCCCCGGGGCTAGCGGGACAGGAGATACGCAGTATTTT.

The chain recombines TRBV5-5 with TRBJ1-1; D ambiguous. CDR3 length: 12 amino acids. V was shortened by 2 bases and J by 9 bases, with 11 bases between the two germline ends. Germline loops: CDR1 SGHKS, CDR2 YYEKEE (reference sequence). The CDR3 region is CASSFADFKAFF. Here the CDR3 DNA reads TGTGCCAGCAGCTTCGCGGACTTCAAAGCTTTCTTT.

Here the CDR3 reads CASSIVQGTNQPQHF. The CDR3 bases are TGTGCCAGTAGTATAGTCCAGGGAACCAATCAGCCCCAGCATTTT. This chain joins TRBV19 and TRBJ1-5; weak D call: TRBD1 (5 bases). There are 15 residues in the CDR3. Trimming removed 1 base from V and 3 bases from J, with 10 bases in between. Per germline, CDR1 LNHDA and CDR2 SQIVND (reference sequence).

CDR3 DNA sequence: TGCAGCGTTGGAGGGCGGACTAATGAAAAACTGTTTTTT. Protein product: CSVGGRTNEKLFF. The V gene is TRBV29-1, the J gene TRBJ1-4; no definite D call. Germline V gives CDR1 SQVTM, CDR2 ANQGSEA. There are 13 residues in the CDR3. V shed 4 bases and J shed 2 bases, with 8 bases lying between them.

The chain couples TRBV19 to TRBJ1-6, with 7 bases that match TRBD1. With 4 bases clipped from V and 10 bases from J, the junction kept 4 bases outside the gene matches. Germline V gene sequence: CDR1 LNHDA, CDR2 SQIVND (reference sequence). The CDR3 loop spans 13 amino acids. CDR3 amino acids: CASSNYRGSPLHF. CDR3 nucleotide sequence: TGTGCCAGTAGTAACTACAGGGGATCACCCCTCCACTTT.

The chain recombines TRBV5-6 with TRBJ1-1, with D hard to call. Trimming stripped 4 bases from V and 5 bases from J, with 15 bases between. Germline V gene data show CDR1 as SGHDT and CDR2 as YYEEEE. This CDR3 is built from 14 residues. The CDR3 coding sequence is TGTGCCAGCAGCCCCTCCGGCGGCCAGACTGAAGCTTTCTTT. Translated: CASSPSGGQTEAFF.

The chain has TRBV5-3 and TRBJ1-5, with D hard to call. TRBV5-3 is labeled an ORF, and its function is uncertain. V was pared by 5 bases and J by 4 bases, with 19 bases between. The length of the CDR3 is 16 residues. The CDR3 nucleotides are TGTGCCAGAAGTTCCCGTCGCGGGGTCTCGAATCAGCCCCAGCATTTT. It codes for CARSSRRGVSNQPQHF.

The CDR3, as DNA: TGTGCCAGTAGTAAATCTCGGGGGTACGAGCAGTACGTC. Its translation: CASSKSRGYEQYV. V usage is TRBV19 and J usage is TRBJ2-7, with a tentative D call TRBD2 (6 bases). The germline V and J ends were trimmed by 4 bases and 4 bases, with 11 bases remaining between them. Germline assignment: CDR1 LNHDA and CDR2 SQIVND (reference sequence). This CDR3 is built from 13 residues.

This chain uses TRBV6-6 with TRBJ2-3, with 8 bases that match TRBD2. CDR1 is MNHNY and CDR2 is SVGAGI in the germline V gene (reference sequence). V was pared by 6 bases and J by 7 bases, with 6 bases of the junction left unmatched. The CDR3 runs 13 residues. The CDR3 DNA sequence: TGTGCCAGCAGCGCGGGGGGCGGGAATACGCAGTATTTT. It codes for CASSAGGGNTQYF.

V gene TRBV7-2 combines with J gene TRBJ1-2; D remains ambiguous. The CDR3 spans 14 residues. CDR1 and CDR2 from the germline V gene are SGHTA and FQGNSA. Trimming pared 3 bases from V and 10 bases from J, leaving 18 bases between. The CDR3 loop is CASSLLRIGNDYTF. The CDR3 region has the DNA TGTGCCAGCAGCTTGTTGCGAATCGGTAATGACTACACCTTC.

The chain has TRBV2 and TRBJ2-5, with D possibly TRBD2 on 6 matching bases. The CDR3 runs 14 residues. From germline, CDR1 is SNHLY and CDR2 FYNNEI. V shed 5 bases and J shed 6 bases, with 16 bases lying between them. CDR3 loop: CASSWGGGGKTQYF. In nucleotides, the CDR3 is TGTGCCAGCAGTTGGGGAGGCGGAGGGAAGACCCAGTACTTC.